The 8 T cell receptor beta chains below all came from one sample that was sequenced in a study of beta chain features in type 1 diabetes. Expressed TCRB transcripts were sequenced, since all the RNA that had been isolated was reverse transcribed. Clones were read by immunoSEQ multiplex PCR, and TCRdb kept only the in-frame ones, dropping some. The sample has about 360,000 clones, over 10% seen once; the top ten hold more than 0.015%. Sequencing was done on a sample of naive CD4+ T cells from blood. The source is a man aged 18 to 29 in good health.

The chain has TRBV5-4 and TRBJ2-6; 9 bases agree with TRBD2. Germline assignment: CDR1 SGHNT and CDR2 YYREEE (reference sequence). CDR3 length: 17 amino acids. V trimming: 2 bases; J trimming: 4 bases; junction bases outside the gene matches: 7. CDR3 bases: TGTGCCAGCAGCTTTGCGTTAGCGGGGGCGGGGGCCAACGTCCTGACTTTC. It is translated as CASSFALAGAGANVLTF.

This clone was observed a few times. V gene TRBV10-3 combines with J gene TRBJ1-5, with a possible D match to TRBD1 (5 bases). This CDR3 region has 14 residues. Germline CDR1 is ENHRY and CDR2 is SYGVKD. Trimming removed 6 bases at V and 5 bases at J, with 14 bases between. The chain's CDR3 is CAIRSREGDQPQHF. The CDR3 DNA reads TGTGCCATCAGGAGCAGGGAAGGAGATCAGCCCCAGCATTTT.

The chain's CDR3 is CASSITERRGHGYTF. CDR3 nucleotides: TGTGCCAGTAGTATCACGGAGCGAAGGGGGCATGGCTACACCTTC. The V call is TRBV19, the J call TRBJ1-2, with 7 bases aligning to TRBD1. The CDR3 is made up of 15 amino acids. CDR1 and CDR2 from the germline V gene are LNHDA and SQIVND (reference sequence). V dropped 3 bases and J dropped 6; count of bases not matched to a gene: 10.

This chain connects TRBV30 to TRBJ2-5; D is unclear. The J call may be incorrect, as the DNA end agrees better with TRBJ2-7. This CDR3 is 12 amino acids long. CDR1 is GTSNPN, CDR2 SVGIG, per germline (reference sequence). CDR3 sequence reads: CAWSALSYEQYF. In DNA form, the CDR3 reads TGTGCCTGGAGTGCGCTGTCCTACGAGCAGTACTTC.

The V and J genes are TRBV28 and TRBJ2-7; 8 positions match TRBD1. V lost 1 base to trimming and J lost 3 bases; unmatched junction nucleotides: 5. Germline-derived CDR1 and CDR2 are MDHEN and SYDVKM. This CDR3 is 15 amino acids long. CDR3 protein: CASSLSGTGNYEQYF. The CDR3 nucleotides are TGTGCCAGCAGTTTATCCGGGACAGGAAACTACGAGCAGTACTTC.

This clone was seen more than once but under ten times. The chain has TRBV2 and TRBJ2-7; 7 positions match TRBD2. In germline, CDR1 is SNHLY, CDR2 FYNNEI. The CDR3 extends over 14 amino acids. The ends lost 4 bases at V and 6 bases at J; junction bases unmatched: 9. CDR3 in DNA: TGTGCCAGCAGTGGGGAGCGGGGACGTAGCGAGCAGTACTTC. Translating it yields CASSGERGRSEQYF. Filled out from reference TRBV2 and TRBJ2-7, the complete variable domain reads EPEVTQTPSHQVTQMGQEVILRCVPISNHLYFYWYRQILGQKVEFLVSFYNNEISEKSEIFDDQFSVERPDGSNFTLKIRSTKLEDSAMYFCASSGERGRSEQYFGPGTRLTVT.

This clone showed up just a few times. The rearrangement joins TRBV5-1 to TRBJ2-3; the match to TRBD1 covers 9 bases. From germline, CDR1 is SGHRS and CDR2 YFSETQ. This CDR3 has 17 residues. The J segment lost 4 bases and the V segment lost 2 bases, leaving 11 bases of the junction unmatched. CDR3 sequence (DNA): TGCGCCAGCAGCTTAGGCGATCGGACAGGGGTCGCAGATACGCAGTATTTT. Translation gives CASSLGDRTGVADTQYF.

The chain joins TRBV5-8 to TRBJ1-1; no reliable D call. V lost 4 bases and J lost 13, with 11 bases in between. Germline V lookup: CDR1 SGHTS, CDR2 YDEGEE. The CDR3 covers 10 residues. The CDR3 coding sequence is TGTGCCAGCAGCGAGTTCGGGGTTTTCTTT. This codes for CASSEFGVFF.